The TCR beta chain under discussion was sequenced for a study of T-cell memory formation after mild COVID-19. Study-wide background: TCR clusters largely stayed donor specific. General observations from the study: That cross-reactive memory joined was suggested by some responding clones appearing in pre-infection memory. CD4+ clones that contracted lay mainly in CM and EM; CD8+ ones lay in EMRA.

This clonotype was seen a few times. Its antigen is currently unknown. This CDR3 region has 16 residues. The germline V gene has CDR1 SGHVS and CDR2 FNYEAQ. The V end was cut by 0 bases, the J end by 1 base, with 10 bases between. TCR alpha and TCR beta cDNA libraries carrying sample barcodes and UMIs were produced by 5'RACE using constant-segment primers. One entry per CDR3 protein, called by TCRdb with MiXCR from the 5' RACE reads. This table has 110,000 to 150,000 distinct CDR3 sequences, roughly a quarter appearing once. This rearrangement joins TRBV7-6 to TRBJ2-1, with a weak D call TRBD2 (5 bases). Sequencing input: PBMCs or a T cell subset sorted from them (not recorded which). The sequence came from an adult woman who had mild COVID-19 (a few samples of this study predate the infection). Cell type and time point are not known. The CDR3 DNA reads TGTGCCAGCAGCTTAGCCTTGGACTCGTCCTACAATGAGCAGTTCTTC. Amino acids: CASSLALDSSYNEQFF.